This TCR beta chain came from a study of T-cell memory formation after mild COVID-19. Background on the study: Clusters of TCRs were largely donor specific. The study, taken as a whole, reports: Chiefly within CM and EM were the contracting CD4+ clones; CD8+ ones were within EMRA.

The length of the CDR3 is 15 residues. Germline loops: CDR1 MNHNY, CDR2 SVGAGI (reference sequence). The V and J ends lost 6 bases and 0 bases, in that order; junction bases with no gene match: 4. TCR alpha and TCR beta cDNA libraries carrying sample barcodes and UMIs were produced by 5'RACE using constant-segment primers. Each CDR3 protein gets one entry after TCRdb re-called the 5' RACE reads with MiXCR. The data contain about 340,000 distinct CDR3 sequences, approximately 15% of them singletons. In regard to this clonotype: Its antigen is as yet unknown.

The TCR sequence derives from a man aged 18 to 30 who had mild COVID-19 (a few samples of this study predate the infection). Cell type and time point are not known. The chain combines TRBV6-6 with TRBJ2-1, with 8 bases that match TRBD1. Sequenced sample: PBMCs or a T cell subset sorted from them (not recorded which). The DNA for the CDR3 is TGTGCCAGCAGAGCAACAGGGGGCTCCTACAATGAGCAGTTCTTC. This sequence encodes CASRATGGSYNEQFF.